The TCR beta chain under discussion was sequenced for a study of sequential checkpoint blockade in melanoma. Whole-study context: Randomization was 1:1 between first-line nivolumab→ipilimumab and ipilimumab→nivolumab. Both treatment sequences were followed by maintenance nivolumab.

The treatment is: randomized to nivolumab then ipilimumab (arm A) or the reverse (arm B). No patient had prior DNA-damaging chemotherapy. Sorted cells were live CD3+CD8+, lacking CD19 and CD56, from PBMCs. Germline loops: CDR1 MGHRA, CDR2 YSYEKL. Trimming stripped 2 bases from V and 3 bases from J, with 11 bases between. CDR3 length: 15 residues. Generated by immunoSEQ multiplex PCR, the TCRdb table keeps only in-frame clones and is missing some. Of around 18,000 clones in the sample, 45% to 65% are singletons; the top ten hold about 16%. The V and J genes are TRBV4-1 and TRBJ1-3, with D perhaps matching TRBD1 (5 bases). The sequencing here drew on CD8+ T cells sorted from blood (inferred from file names), taken from a patient given nivolumab and ipilimumab in sequence. This TCR was recovered from a human donor with melanoma. For the CDR3, the DNA is TGCGCCAGCAGCCAATTGGGGCCTAGTGGAAACACCATATATTTT. This sequence encodes CASSQLGPSGNTIYF.